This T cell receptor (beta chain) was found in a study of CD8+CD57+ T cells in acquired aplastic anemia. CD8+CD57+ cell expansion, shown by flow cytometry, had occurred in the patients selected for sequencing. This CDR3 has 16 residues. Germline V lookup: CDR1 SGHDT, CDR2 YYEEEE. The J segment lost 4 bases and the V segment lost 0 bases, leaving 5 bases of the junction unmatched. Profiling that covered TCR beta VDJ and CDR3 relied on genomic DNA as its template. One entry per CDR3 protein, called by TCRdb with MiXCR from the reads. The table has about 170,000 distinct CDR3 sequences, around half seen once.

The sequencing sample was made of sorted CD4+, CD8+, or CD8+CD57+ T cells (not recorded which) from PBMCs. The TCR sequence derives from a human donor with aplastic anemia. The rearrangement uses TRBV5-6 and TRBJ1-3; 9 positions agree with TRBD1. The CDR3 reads CASSLERGQGGNTIYF. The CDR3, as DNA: TGTGCCAGCAGCTTGGAGAGGGGACAGGGCGGAAACACCATATATTTT.